Each of the 13 T cell receptor beta chains below was sequenced from the same sample in a study of blood T cells in healthy people across ages (dated by TCRdb to the mid-2010s). Library preparation was by 5' RACE. Sequenced on an Illumina HiSeq 2500. A second roughly 7 to 11 cycle PCR used a sample-barcoded 5' primer and a J-beta primer mix. TCRdb ran its own pipeline on the public reads, namely fastp trimming at Q25 and MiXCR clone calling, and kept in-frame beta chains. For every CDR3 protein sequence, its rows merge into one entry that carries the most common genes and DNA. The sample data list approximately 1.5 million distinct CDR3 sequences, and approximately 32% of these were observed just once. The ten largest account for about 11% of the sample. The sequenced material came from blood. These receptor sequences come from a woman in her twenties or thirties in good health.

This rearrangement joins TRBV28 to TRBJ1-6; D gene uncertain. There are 16 residues in the CDR3. Trimming cost V 3 bases and J 0 bases, with 9 bases left between them. Germline CDR1 is MDHEN and CDR2 is SYDVKM. The CDR3 DNA reads as TGTGCCAGCAGTTTGACTACGAGCTCCTATAATTCACCCCTCCACTTT. Translated: CASSLTTSSYNSPLHF.

The CDR3 coding sequence is TGTGCCAGTAGGACCCAGAGAAACACTGAAGCTTTCTTT. Encoded protein: CASRTQRNTEAFF. This chain links TRBV19 with TRBJ1-1; no clear D gene. Germline V gene sequence: CDR1 LNHDA, CDR2 SQIVND (reference sequence). V lost 6 bases to trimming and J lost 2 bases, with 10 bases between them. The CDR3 consists of 13 residues. The full variable domain, completed using reference TRBV19 and TRBJ1-1, is DGGITQSPKYLFRKEGQNVTLSCEQNLNHDAMYWYRQDPGQGLRLIYYSQIVNDFQKGDIAEGYSVSREKKESFPLTVTSAQKNPTAFYLCASRTQRNTEAFFGQGTRLTVV.

V is TRBV4-1 and J is TRBJ1-5; 8 bases line up with TRBD1. J was trimmed by 5 bases and V by 0 bases; bases with no gene match: 3. The CDR3 covers 15 residues. Per the germline V gene, CDR1 is MGHRA and CDR2 is YSYEKL. Here the CDR3 reads CASSQDYRGDQPQHF. The DNA of the CDR3 is TGCGCCAGCAGCCAAGACTACAGGGGGGATCAGCCCCAGCATTTT.

This clonotype was detected once. This CDR3 reads CSAAKRYEQYF. CDR3 DNA: TGCAGTGCTGCGAAAAGGTACGAGCAGTACTTC. V usage is TRBV20-1 and J usage is TRBJ2-7; D gene ambiguous. The CDR3 runs to 11 residues. Germline V gene lookup returns CDR1 DFQATT and CDR2 SNEGSKA (reference sequence). V lost 5 bases and J lost 4, with 9 bases in between.

This clonotype turned up a few times. The chain uses TRBV12-3 or TRBV12-4 and TRBJ2-1, with 9 nucleotides matching TRBD2. Trimming removed 6 bases from V and 7 bases from J; junction bases left unmatched: 13. This CDR3 comprises 16 residues. This CDR3 reads CASRPSGGRAENEQFF. CDR3 bases: TGTGCCAGCAGACCCTCCGGCGGGAGGGCCGAAAATGAGCAGTTCTTC.

A single count supports this clonotype. This sequence joins TRBV11-2 and TRBJ2-7; 9 bases match TRBD1. J lost 4 bases, V lost 0 bases, and 10 bases had no gene match. CDR3 length: 17 residues. Germline assignment: CDR1 SGHAT and CDR2 FQNNGV. CDR3 sequence: CASSLDPIQGARYEQYF. The CDR3 nucleotides are TGTGCCAGCAGCTTAGACCCTATACAGGGGGCGAGGTACGAGCAGTACTTC.

The chain joins TRBV10-3 to TRBJ1-1; tentative D call: TRBD1 (6 bases). Trimming shortened V by 4 bases and J by 7 bases, and 19 bases separated the two germline ends. The germline CDR1 and CDR2 sequences are ENHRY and SYGVKD. The CDR3 is 15 amino acids. The CDR3 bases are TGTGCCATCAGTGTGGTTGACAGGCTTATTGATGAAGCTTTCTTT. Translation gives CAISVVDRLIDEAFF.

This clonotype was recorded many times. The CDR3 is CSVGDSSYNEQFF. The DNA for the CDR3 is TGCAGCGTTGGGGACAGCTCCTACAATGAGCAGTTCTTC. The gene calls are TRBV29-1 and TRBJ2-1; 7 nucleotides align to TRBD1. V was pared by 4 bases and J by 0 bases, with 0 bases of the junction left unmatched. The germline V gene encodes CDR1 SQVTM and CDR2 ANQGSEA. The CDR3 loop spans 13 amino acids.

The genes are TRBV30 and TRBJ2-5; D possibly corresponds to TRBD1 (5 bases). The CDR3 extends over 11 amino acids. Trimming shortened V by 5 bases and J by 5 bases, and 9 bases separated the two germline ends. The germline V gene has CDR1 GTSNPN and CDR2 SVGIG (reference sequence). For the CDR3, the DNA is TGTGCCTGGGACAGTGGGGAGACCCAGTACTTC. Translated: CAWDSGETQYF.

This clonotype was found a few times. A read error may explain this, as a much larger clone is one base away. The chain combines TRBV27 with TRBJ2-7, with 11 bases lining up with TRBD2. With V trimmed by 2 bases and J by 5 bases, 2 bases remained unmatched. CDR3 length: 14 amino acids. Germline CDR1 and CDR2: MNHEY and SMNVEV (reference sequence). CDR3 nucleotides: TGTGCCAGCAGTTTAGGGACTAGCGGCGACGAGCAGTACTTC. It translates to CASSLGTSGDEQYF.

The rearrangement uses TRBV9 and TRBJ2-1; 7 nucleotides agree with TRBD2. V shed 0 bases, J shed 7 bases, and the junction held 7 bases outside the gene matches. The CDR3 consists of 15 residues. The germline V gene encodes CDR1 SGDLS and CDR2 YYNGEE. In DNA, the CDR3 is TGTGCCAGCAGCGTAGGCGGGAGCGGTAGGAATGAGCAGTTCTTC. It translates to CASSVGGSGRNEQFF.

The chain is built from TRBV27 and TRBJ2-3; 9 bases are a match to TRBD2. CDR1 is MNHEY, CDR2 SMNVEV, per germline (reference sequence). The CDR3 runs to 15 residues. J was trimmed by 5 bases and V by 5 bases; bases with no gene match: 8. In DNA, the CDR3 is TGTGCCAGCAGTCCCCGGGGTAGCGGGAGAGATACGCAGTATTTT. It is translated as CASSPRGSGRDTQYF.

The chain carries TRBV4-1 and TRBJ2-1; 8 bases match TRBD2. Germline-derived CDR1 and CDR2 are MGHRA and YSYEKL. The CDR3 loop spans 16 amino acids. After removal of 0 bases from V and 4 bases from J, the junction contained 5 bases not matched to a gene. The CDR3 sequence is CASSQEEAGVYNEQFF. The CDR3 DNA is TGCGCCAGCAGCCAAGAGGAAGCGGGAGTATACAATGAGCAGTTCTTC.